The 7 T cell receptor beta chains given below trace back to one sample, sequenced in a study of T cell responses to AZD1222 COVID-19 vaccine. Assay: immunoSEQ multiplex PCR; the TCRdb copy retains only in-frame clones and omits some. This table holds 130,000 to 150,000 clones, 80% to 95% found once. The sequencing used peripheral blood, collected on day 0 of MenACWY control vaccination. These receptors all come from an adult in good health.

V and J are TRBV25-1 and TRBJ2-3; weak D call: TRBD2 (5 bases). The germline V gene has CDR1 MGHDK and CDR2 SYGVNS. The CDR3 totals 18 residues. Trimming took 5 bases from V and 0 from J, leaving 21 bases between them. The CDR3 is CASSPGTGKETSTDTQYF. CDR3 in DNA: TGTGCCAGCAGTCCCGGTACGGGAAAAGAGACTAGCACAGATACGCAGTATTTT.

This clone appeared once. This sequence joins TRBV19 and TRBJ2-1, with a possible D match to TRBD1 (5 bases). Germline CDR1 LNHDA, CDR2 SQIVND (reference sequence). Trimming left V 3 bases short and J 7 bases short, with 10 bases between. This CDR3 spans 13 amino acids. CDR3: CASSIGAGNEQFF. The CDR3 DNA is TGTGCCAGTAGTATTGGGGCAGGGAATGAGCAGTTCTTC.

The DNA of the CDR3 is TGTGCCAGCAGCTTACTCGGACAGGGTTCCACTGAAGCTTTCTTT. Protein: CASSLLGQGSTEAFF. The rearrangement joins TRBV7-9 to TRBJ1-1; 8 bases match TRBD1. CDR1 and CDR2 from the germline V gene are SEHNR and FQNEAQ (reference sequence). The CDR3 is made up of 15 amino acids. After removal of 2 bases from V and 4 bases from J, the junction contained 6 bases not matched to a gene.

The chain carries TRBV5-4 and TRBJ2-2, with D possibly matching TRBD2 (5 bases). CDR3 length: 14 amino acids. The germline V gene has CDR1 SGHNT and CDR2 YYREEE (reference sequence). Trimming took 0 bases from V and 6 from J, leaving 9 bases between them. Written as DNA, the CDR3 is TGTGCCAGCAGCTTGGCCCTGGACTCCGGGGAGCTGTTTTTT. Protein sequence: CASSLALDSGELFF.

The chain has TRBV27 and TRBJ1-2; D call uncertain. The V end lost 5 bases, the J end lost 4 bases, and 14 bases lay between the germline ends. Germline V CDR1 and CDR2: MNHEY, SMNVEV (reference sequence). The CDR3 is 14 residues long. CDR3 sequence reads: CASSPEVTFYGYTF. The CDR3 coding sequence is TGTGCCAGCAGTCCGGAGGTAACTTTCTATGGCTACACCTTC.

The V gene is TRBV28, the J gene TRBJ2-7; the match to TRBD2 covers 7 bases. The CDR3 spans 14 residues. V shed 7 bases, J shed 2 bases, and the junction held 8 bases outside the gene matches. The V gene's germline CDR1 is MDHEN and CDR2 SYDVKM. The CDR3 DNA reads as TGTGCCAGCACCTCCCGGGGGAGGGCCTACGAGCAGTACTTC. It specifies CASTSRGRAYEQYF.

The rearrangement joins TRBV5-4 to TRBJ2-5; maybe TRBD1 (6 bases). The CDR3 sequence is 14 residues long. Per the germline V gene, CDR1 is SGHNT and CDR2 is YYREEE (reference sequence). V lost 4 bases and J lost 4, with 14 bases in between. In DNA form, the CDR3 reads TGTGCCAGCAGCCACAGGGATTTCGGAGAGACCCAGTACTTC. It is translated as CASSHRDFGETQYF.